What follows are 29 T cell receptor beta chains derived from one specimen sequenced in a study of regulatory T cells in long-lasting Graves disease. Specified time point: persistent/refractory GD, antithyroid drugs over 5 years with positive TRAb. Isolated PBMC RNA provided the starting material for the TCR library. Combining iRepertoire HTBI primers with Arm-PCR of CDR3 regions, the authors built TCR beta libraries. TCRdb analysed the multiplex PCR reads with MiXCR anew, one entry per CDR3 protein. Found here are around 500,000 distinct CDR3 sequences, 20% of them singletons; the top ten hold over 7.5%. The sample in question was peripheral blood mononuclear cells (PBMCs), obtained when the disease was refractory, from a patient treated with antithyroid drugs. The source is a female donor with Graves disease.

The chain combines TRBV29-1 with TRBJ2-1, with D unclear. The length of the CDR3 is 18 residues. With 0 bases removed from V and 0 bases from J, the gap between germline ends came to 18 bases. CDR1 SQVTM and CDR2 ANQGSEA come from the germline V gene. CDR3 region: CSVEDLNRIKSSYNEQFF. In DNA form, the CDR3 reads TGCAGCGTTGAAGATCTCAACAGAATCAAGAGCTCCTACAATGAGCAGTTCTTC.

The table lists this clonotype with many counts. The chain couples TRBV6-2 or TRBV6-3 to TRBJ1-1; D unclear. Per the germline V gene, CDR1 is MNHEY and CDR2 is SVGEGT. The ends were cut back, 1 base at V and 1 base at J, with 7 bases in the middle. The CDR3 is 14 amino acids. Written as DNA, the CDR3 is TGTGCCAGCAGTTACTGGTTGACGAACACTGAAGCTTTCTTT. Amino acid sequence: CASSYWLTNTEAFF.

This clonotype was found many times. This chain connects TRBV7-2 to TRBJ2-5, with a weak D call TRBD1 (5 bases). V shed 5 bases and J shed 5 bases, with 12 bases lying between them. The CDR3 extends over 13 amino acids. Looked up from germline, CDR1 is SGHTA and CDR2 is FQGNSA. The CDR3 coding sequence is TGTGCCAGCAGCCCAATGGGGCAGGAGACCCAGTACTTC. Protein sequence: CASSPMGQETQYF.

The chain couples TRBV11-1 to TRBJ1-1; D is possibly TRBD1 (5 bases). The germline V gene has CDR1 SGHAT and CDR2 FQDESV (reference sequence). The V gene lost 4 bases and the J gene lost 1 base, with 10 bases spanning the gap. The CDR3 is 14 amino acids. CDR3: CASSWGPQNTEAFF. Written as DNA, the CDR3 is TGTGCCAGCAGCTGGGGACCGCAGAACACTGAAGCTTTCTTT.

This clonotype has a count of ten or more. CDR3 protein: CASRTSGVTYEQYF. The CDR3, as DNA: TGTGCCAGCCGAACTAGCGGAGTAACCTACGAGCAGTACTTC. This chain connects TRBV28 to TRBJ2-7; TRBD2 agrees at 8 bases. Germline V gene sequence: CDR1 MDHEN, CDR2 SYDVKM. CDR3 length: 14 residues. Germline trimming cut 8 bases from V and 2 bases from J; bases unmatched to any gene: 8.

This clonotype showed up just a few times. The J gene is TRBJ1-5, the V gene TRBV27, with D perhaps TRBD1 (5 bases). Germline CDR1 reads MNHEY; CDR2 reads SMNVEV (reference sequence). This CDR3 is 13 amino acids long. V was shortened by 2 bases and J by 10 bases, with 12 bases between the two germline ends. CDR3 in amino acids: CASSLKPQGPQHF. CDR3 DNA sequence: TGTGCCAGCAGTTTAAAACCCCAGGGTCCCCAGCATTTT.

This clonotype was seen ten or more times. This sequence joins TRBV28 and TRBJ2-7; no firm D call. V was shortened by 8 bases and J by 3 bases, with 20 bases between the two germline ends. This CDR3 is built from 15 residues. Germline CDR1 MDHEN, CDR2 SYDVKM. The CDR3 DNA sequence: TGTGCCAGCCTCCAACCCCTTGGCGGATTCTACGAGCAGTACTTC. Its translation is CASLQPLGGFYEQYF.

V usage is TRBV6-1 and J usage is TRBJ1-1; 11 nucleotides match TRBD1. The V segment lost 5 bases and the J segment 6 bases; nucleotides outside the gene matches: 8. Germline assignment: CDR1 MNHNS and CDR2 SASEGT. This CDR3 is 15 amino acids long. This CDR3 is CASSPRDRGSSEAFF. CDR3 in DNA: TGTGCCAGCAGTCCCCGGGACAGGGGGTCATCTGAAGCTTTCTTT.

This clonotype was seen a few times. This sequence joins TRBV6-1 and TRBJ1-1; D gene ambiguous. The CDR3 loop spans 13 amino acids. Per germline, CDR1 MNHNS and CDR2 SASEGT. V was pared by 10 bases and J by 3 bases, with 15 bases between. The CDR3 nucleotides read TGTGCCACCAAAGGAATGCCAGACACTGAAGCTTTCTTT. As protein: CATKGMPDTEAFF.

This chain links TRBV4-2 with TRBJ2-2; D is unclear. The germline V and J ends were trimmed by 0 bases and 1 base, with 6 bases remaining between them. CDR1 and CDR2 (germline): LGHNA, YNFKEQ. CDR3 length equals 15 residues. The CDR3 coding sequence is TGTGCCAGCAGCCAAGATCACGGGAACACCGGGGAGCTGTTTTTT. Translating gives CASSQDHGNTGELFF.

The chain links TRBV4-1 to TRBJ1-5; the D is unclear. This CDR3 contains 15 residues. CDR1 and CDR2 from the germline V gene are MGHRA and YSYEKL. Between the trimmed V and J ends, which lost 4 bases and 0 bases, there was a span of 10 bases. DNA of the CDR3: TGCGCCAGCAGCCCCCTCGACCTTAGCAATCAGCCCCAGCATTTT. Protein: CASSPLDLSNQPQHF.

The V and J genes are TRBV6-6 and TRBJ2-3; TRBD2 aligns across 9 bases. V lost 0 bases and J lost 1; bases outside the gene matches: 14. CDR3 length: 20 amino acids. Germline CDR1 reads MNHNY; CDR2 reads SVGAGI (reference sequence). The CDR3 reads CASSYSTGSSGIGGTDTQYF. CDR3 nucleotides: TGTGCCAGCAGTTACTCGACGGGCTCTAGCGGGATAGGGGGCACAGATACGCAGTATTTT.

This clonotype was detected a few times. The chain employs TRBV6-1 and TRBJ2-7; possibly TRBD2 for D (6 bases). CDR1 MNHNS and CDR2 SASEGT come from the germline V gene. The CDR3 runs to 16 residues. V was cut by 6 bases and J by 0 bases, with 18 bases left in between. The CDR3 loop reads CASSLLPRLVSYEQYF. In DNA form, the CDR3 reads TGTGCCAGCAGCTTGCTCCCTAGACTAGTCTCCTACGAGCAGTACTTC.

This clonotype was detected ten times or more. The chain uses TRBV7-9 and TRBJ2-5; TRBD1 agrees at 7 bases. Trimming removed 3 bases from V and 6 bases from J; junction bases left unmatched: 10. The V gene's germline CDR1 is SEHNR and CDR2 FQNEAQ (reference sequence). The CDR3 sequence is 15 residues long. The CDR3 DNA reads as TGTGCCAGCAGCTTCTCGAGGGACAGTCGAAAGACCCAGTACTTC. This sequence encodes CASSFSRDSRKTQYF.

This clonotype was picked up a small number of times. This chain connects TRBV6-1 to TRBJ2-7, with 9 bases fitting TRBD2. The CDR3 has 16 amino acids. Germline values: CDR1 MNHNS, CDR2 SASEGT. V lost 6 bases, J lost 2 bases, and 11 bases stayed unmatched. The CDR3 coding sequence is TGTGCCAGCAGATCCCTCGGTAGCGGGAGACCCTACGAGCAGTACTTC. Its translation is CASRSLGSGRPYEQYF.

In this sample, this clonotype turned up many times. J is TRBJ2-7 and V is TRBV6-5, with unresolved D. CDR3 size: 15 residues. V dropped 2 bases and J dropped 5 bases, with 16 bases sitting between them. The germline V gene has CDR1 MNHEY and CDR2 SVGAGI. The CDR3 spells CASSYLGPTANEQYF. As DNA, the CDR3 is TGTGCCAGCAGTTACCTCGGACCCACGGCCAACGAGCAGTACTTC.

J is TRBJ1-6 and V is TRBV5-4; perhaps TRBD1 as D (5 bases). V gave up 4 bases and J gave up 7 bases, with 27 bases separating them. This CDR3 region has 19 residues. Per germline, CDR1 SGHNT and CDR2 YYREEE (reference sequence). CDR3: CASSQGTGGLGGANSPLHF. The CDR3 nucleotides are TGTGCCAGCAGCCAAGGAACAGGCGGGTTGGGAGGGGCCAATTCACCCCTCCACTTT.

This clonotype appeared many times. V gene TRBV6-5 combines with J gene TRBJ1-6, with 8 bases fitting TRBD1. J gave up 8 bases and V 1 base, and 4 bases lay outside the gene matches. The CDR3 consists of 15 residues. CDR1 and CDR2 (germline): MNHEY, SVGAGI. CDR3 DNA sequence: TGTGCCAGCAGTTACTGGGGACAGGCGGATTCACCCCTCCACTTT. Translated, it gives CASSYWGQADSPLHF.

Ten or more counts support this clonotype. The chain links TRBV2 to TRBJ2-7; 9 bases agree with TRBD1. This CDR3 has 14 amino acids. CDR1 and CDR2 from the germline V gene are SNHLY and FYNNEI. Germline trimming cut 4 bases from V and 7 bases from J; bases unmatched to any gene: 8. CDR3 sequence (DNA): TGTGCCAGCAGTGGATGGACAGGGGCGGATGAGCAGTACTTC. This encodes CASSGWTGADEQYF.

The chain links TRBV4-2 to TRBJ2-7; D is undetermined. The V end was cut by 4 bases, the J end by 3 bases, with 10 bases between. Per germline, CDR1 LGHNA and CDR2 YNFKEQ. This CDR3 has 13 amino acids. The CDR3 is CASSPLRNYEQYF. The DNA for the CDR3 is TGTGCCAGCAGCCCTTTGCGGAACTACGAGCAGTACTTC.

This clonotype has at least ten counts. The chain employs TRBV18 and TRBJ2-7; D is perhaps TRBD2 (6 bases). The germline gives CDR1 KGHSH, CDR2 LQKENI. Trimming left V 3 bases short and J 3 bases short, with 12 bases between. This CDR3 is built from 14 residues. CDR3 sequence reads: CASSPFSGDYEQYF. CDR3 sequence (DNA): TGTGCCAGCTCACCCTTCTCGGGGGACTACGAGCAGTACTTC.

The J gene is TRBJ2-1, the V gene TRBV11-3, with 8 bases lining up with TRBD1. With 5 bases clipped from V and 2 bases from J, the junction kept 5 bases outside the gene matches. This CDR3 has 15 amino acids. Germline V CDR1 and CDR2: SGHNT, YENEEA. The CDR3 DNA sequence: TGTGCCAGCAGCCCAAGACAGGGGACCTACAATGAGCAGTTCTTC. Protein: CASSPRQGTYNEQFF. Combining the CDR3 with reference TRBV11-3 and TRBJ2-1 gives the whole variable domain EAGVVQSPRYKIIEKKQPVAFWCNPISGHNTLYWYLQNLGQGPELLIRYENEEAVDDSQLPKDRFSAERLKGVDSTLKIQPAELGDSAVYLCASSPRQGTYNEQFFGPGTRLTVL.

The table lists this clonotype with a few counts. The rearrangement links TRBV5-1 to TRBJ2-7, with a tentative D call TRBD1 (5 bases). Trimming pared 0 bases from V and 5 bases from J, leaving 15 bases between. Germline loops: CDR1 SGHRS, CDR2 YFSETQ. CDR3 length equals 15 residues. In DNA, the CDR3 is TGCGCCAGCAGCTTGGGGTTCACAGGCGGAGACGAGCAGTACTTC. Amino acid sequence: CASSLGFTGGDEQYF.

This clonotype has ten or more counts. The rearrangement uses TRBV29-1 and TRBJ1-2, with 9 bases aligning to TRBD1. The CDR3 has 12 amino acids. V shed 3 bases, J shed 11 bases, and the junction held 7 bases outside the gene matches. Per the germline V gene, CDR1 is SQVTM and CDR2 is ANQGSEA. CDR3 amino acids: CSVEDRGVGYTF. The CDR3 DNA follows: TGCAGCGTTGAGGACAGGGGAGTCGGTTACACCTTC.

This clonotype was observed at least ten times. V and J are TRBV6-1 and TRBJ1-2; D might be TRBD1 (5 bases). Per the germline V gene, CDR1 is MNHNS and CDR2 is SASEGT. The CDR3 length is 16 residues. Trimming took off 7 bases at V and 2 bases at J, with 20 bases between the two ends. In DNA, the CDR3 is TGTGCCAGCACCGAAGGTTTGGGGGGGAAAAACTATGGCTACACCTTC. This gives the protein CASTEGLGGKNYGYTF.

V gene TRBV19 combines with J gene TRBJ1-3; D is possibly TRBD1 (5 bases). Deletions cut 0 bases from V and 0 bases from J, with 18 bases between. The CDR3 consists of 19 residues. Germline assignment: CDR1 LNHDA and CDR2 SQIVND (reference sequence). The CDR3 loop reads CASSIDIAGTASSGNTIYF. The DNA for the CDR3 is TGTGCCAGTAGTATAGACATCGCCGGGACGGCGAGCTCTGGAAACACCATATATTTT.

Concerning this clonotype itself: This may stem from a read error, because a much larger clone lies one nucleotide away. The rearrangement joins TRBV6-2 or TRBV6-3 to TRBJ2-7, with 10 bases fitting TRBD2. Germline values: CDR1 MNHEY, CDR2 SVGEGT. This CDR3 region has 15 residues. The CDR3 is CASSYTSGNSYEQHF. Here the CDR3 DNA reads TGTGCCAGCAGTTACACTAGCGGGAACTCCTACGAGCAGCACTTC.

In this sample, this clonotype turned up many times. The CDR3 here is CASTRASGSQETQYF. The CDR3, as DNA: TGTGCCAGCACTAGGGCTAGCGGGAGCCAAGAGACCCAGTACTTC. V gene TRBV7-8 combines with J gene TRBJ2-5; TRBD2 agrees at 10 bases. The CDR3 contains 15 residues. Germline CDR1 is SGHVS and CDR2 is FQNEAQ. V trimming: 7 bases; J trimming: 1 base; junction bases outside the gene matches: 6.

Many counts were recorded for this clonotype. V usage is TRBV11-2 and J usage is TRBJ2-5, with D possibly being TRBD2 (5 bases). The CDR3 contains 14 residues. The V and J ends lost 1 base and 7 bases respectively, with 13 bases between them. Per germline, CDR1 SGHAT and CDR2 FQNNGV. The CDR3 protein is CASSLGLALGTQYF. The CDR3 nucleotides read TGTGCCAGCAGCTTAGGGCTAGCCCTGGGGACCCAGTACTTC.